This T cell receptor (beta chain) was recorded in a study of long-term antiretroviral therapy in people with HIV. Running of the v3.0 immunoSEQ assay took place at survey level. The method was immunoSEQ multiplex PCR; TCRdb's version includes in-frame clones alone and lacks a portion of them. The sample has about 34,000 clones; approximately 95% are singletons. The V end was cut by 1 base, the J end by 4 bases, with 11 bases between. Germline CDR1 SGHVS, CDR2 FQNEAQ. This CDR3 contains 15 residues. The chain has TRBV7-8 and TRBJ2-1; tentative D call: TRBD1 (6 bases). The receptor's source is a woman between 45 and 65 years old with HIV. This sample comprised unsorted PBMCs, obtained more than 5 years after starting antiretroviral therapy. CDR3 DNA: TGTGCCAGCAGCTTAGGGACAGAGCATTACAATGAGCAGTTCTTC. Translation gives CASSLGTEHYNEQFF.